This is a list of T cell receptor beta chains from one sample in a study of human T cells and chemical hapten exposure. TCRdb re-derived calls from the reads in MiXCR, one entry per CDR3 protein. The data show roughly 120,000 distinct CDR3 sequences, with over 6.5% seen just once and around 1.5% held by the top ten. The sequencing input was whole blood. All receptors derive from a human donor in good health. Some clones in this sample may be carry-over from other donors' samples. Both conserved end residues are trimmed from each CDR3. The order of the fields is J gene, V gene, CDR3 protein.

J gene: TRBJ1-1; V gene: TRBV7-9; CDR3 protein: ASSNRENTEAF
J gene: TRBJ2-3; V gene: TRBV6-4; CDR3 protein: ASSDAAGGTDTQY
J gene: TRBJ1-1; V gene: TRBV6-5; CDR3 protein: ASSYSSPDNTEAF
J gene: TRBJ2-7; V gene: TRBV29-1; CDR3 protein: SVEIADYEQY
J gene: TRBJ1-2; V gene: TRBV7-2; CDR3 protein: ASSLAIGGTIYGYT
J gene: TRBJ2-7; V gene: TRBV4-1; CDR3 protein: ASSQDRVAGVDEQY
J gene: TRBJ1-5; V gene: TRBV7-2; CDR3 protein: ASSDRANQPQH
J gene: TRBJ1-1; V gene: TRBV6-1; CDR3 protein: ASSEQRNTEAF
J gene: TRBJ1-2; V gene: TRBV19; CDR3 protein: ASSDEDPRYGYT
J gene: TRBJ2-3; V gene: TRBV3-1; CDR3 protein: ASSQDWPGGTYTDTQY
J gene: TRBJ1-2; V gene: TRBV7-9; CDR3 protein: ASSLWQPNYGYT
J gene: TRBJ2-3; V gene: TRBV5-8; CDR3 protein: ASSLRQGWTDTQY
J gene: TRBJ2-1; V gene: TRBV5-6; CDR3 protein: ASSLRQGVEEQF
J gene: TRBJ2-7; V gene: TRBV4-2; CDR3 protein: ASSQGRGRNYEQY
J gene: TRBJ1-1; V gene: TRBV6-5; CDR3 protein: ASSPGAVLEAF
J gene: TRBJ2-7; V gene: TRBV5-1; CDR3 protein: ASSERTDSSYEQY
J gene: TRBJ2-1; V gene: TRBV24-1; CDR3 protein: ATSDSSGSYNEQF
J gene: TRBJ2-7; V gene: TRBV10-2; CDR3 protein: ASSEHPPLAGAYEQY
J gene: TRBJ1-1; V gene: TRBV7-2; CDR3 protein: ASSLIRTETEAF
J gene: TRBJ2-2; V gene: TRBV2; CDR3 protein: ASRSGGRATGELF
J gene: TRBJ2-7; V gene: TRBV5-1; CDR3 protein: ASSLDQGPYEQY
J gene: TRBJ2-7; V gene: TRBV6-6; CDR3 protein: ASSYSSRAGEPEQY
J gene: TRBJ2-3; V gene: TRBV27; CDR3 protein: ASSYGDTQY
J gene: TRBJ2-3; V gene: TRBV5-4; CDR3 protein: ASNVGATGTDTQY
J gene: TRBJ2-4; V gene: TRBV19; CDR3 protein: ASRTDRASKNIQY
J gene: TRBJ1-1; V gene: TRBV11-2; CDR3 protein: ASGAWNTEAF
J gene: TRBJ1-1; V gene: TRBV5-1; CDR3 protein: ASSLGDGMNTEAF
J gene: TRBJ1-1; V gene: TRBV2; CDR3 protein: ASLGQEAF
J gene: TRBJ2-6; V gene: TRBV10-3; CDR3 protein: AISPGQGSGANVLT
J gene: TRBJ2-7; V gene: TRBV7-2; CDR3 protein: ASSLRSHNYQGEQY
J gene: TRBJ2-3; V gene: TRBV3-1; CDR3 protein: ASRRLAGKSDTQY
J gene: TRBJ2-1; V gene: TRBV6-6; CDR3 protein: ACEAVFRPGAMLHEQF